This TCR beta chain was found in a study of early T cells in non-severe SARS-CoV-2 infection. Study-level information: RNA in bulk from unsorted whole blood was sequenced, and chains were unpaired.

This clonotype was recorded at least ten times. Relative to the germline gene, one junction end is altered; a read error may explain this. CDR3 length equals 14 residues. Molecules of cDNA were individually given unique molecular identifiers that were attached to them. Via MiXCR, TCRdb re-called the 5' RACE reads, giving one row per CDR3 protein. The data hold fewer than 40,000 distinct CDR3 sequences, with 5.9% observed a single time. The sequencing sample was made of whole blood. The chain recombines TRBV12-3 or TRBV12-4 with TRBJ2-2, with 12 bases fitting TRBD1. This receptor was obtained from an adult who was a healthcare worker with PCR-confirmed SARS-CoV-2 infection or an uninfected control (not recorded which). The CDR3 spells CASGGTGGHGELFF. CDR3 bases: TGTGCCAGCGGGGGGACAGGGGGCCACGGGGAGCTTTTTTTT.